The 25 T cell receptor beta chains below were found in one sample sequenced in a study of shared clonotypes between healthy human individuals (dated by TCRdb to 2018 to 2020). CD8 naive samples consisted of CD45RO-negative cells that were positively selected for CCR7, yielding a CD45RA+CCR7+ population without TemRA cells. Receptor libraries were prepared by the immunoSEQ multiplex PCR assay. Not all clones reach the TCRdb copy of this immuneACCESS table, which keeps in-frame sequences only. Checked studies attribute under half of the gap to unresolved V genes and leave the rest unexplained. The table for this sample lists over 2 million clones; approximately 94% of them were counted only once. Of the sample, around 1.1% is held by the ten largest clones. Source material: naive CD8+ T cells sorted from blood. Taken with the paper, the label for cell subset or site translates to: CD45RA+CCR7+. The receptor set was obtained from a man between 18 and 35 years old in good health.

Comment on this clone: The same CDR3 arises from other DNA sequences in this sample as well. The J gene is TRBJ2-7, the V gene TRBV6-5; TRBD1 matches at 11 bases. Germline CDR1 reads MNHEY; CDR2 reads SVGAGI. J lost 1 base, V lost 6 bases, and 5 bases had no gene match. This CDR3 spans 15 amino acids. The CDR3 spells CASSPGTGGSYEQYF. Written as DNA, the CDR3 is TGTGCCAGCAGCCCTGGGACAGGGGGTTCCTACGAGCAGTACTTC.

The CDR3 sequence: CASSVGETYQPQHF. The DNA for the CDR3 is TGTGCCAGCAGTGTAGGGGAAACGTATCAGCCCCAGCATTTT. The chain combines TRBV2 with TRBJ1-5, with D possibly matching TRBD1 (5 bases). Germline lookup yields CDR1 SNHLY and CDR2 FYNNEI. The length of the CDR3 is 14 residues. V lost 4 bases and J 5 bases, leaving 12 bases between the germline ends.

The V call is TRBV4-3, the J call TRBJ2-7; 11 nucleotides line up with TRBD2. The junction had 1 base not matched to a gene; V was cut back by 3 bases and J by 3 bases. Germline CDR1 and CDR2: LGHNA and YSLEER. This CDR3 spans 14 amino acids. This CDR3 is CASSHGLAGYEQYF. CDR3 DNA sequence: TGCGCCAGCAGCCATGGACTAGCGGGCTACGAGCAGTACTTC.

Only a few counts were recorded for this clone. The chain is built from TRBV11-2 and TRBJ2-7, with unresolved D. With 1 base removed from V and 5 bases from J, the gap between germline ends came to 12 bases. Germline V gene lookup returns CDR1 SGHAT and CDR2 FQNNGV. This CDR3 contains 14 residues. The CDR3 nucleotides are TGTGCCAGCAGCTTAGTGCGGCATACCCACGAGCAGTACTTC. This codes for CASSLVRHTHEQYF.

V usage is TRBV30 and J usage is TRBJ1-1; D is unclear. The CDR3 length is 11 residues. V was clipped by 2 bases and J by 7 bases, with 8 bases between them. Germline V gives CDR1 GTSNPN, CDR2 SVGIG (reference sequence). This chain's CDR3 is CAWSPALEAFF. The CDR3 bases are TGTGCCTGGAGTCCCGCCCTTGAAGCTTTCTTT.

This CDR3 is CASSYYPSGRGEQYF. DNA of the CDR3: TGTGCCAGCAGTTATTATCCTAGCGGGAGGGGCGAGCAGTACTTC. The gene calls are TRBV6-5 and TRBJ2-7; 12 bases are shared with TRBD2. The CDR3 has 15 residues. V lost 3 bases and J lost 6; bases outside the gene matches: 6. Looked up from germline, CDR1 is MNHEY and CDR2 is SVGAGI.

The V call is TRBV10-1, the J call TRBJ2-7, with D maybe TRBD2 (5 bases). V lost 1 base, J lost 6 bases, and 16 bases lay in between. The germline V gene has CDR1 WNHNN and CDR2 SYGVQD (reference sequence). This CDR3 region has 15 residues. CDR3 in amino acids: CASSEFRSEGREQYF. The CDR3 region has the DNA TGCGCCAGCAGTGAGTTCCGCAGCGAGGGTCGCGAGCAGTACTTC.

V usage is TRBV7-3 and J usage is TRBJ1-1; no clear D. CDR3 size: 14 residues. Per germline, CDR1 SGHTA and CDR2 FQGTGA. V was shortened by 7 bases and J by 1 base, with 13 bases between the two germline ends. This chain's CDR3 is CASMASPSNTEAFF. CDR3 nucleotides: TGTGCCAGCATGGCGTCCCCTTCGAACACTGAAGCTTTCTTT.

V is TRBV30 and J is TRBJ1-2; D may be TRBD1 (5 bases). This CDR3 has 14 residues. V was shortened by 1 base and J by 5 bases, with 14 bases between the two germline ends. In germline, CDR1 is GTSNPN, CDR2 SVGIG (reference sequence). The CDR3 region has the DNA TGTGCCTGGAGTGGGGACGCCTTGGCGTATGGCTACACCTTC. Translating it yields CAWSGDALAYGYTF.

V is TRBV4-3 and J is TRBJ1-1; a possible D gene is TRBD1 (5 bases). Trimming left V 4 bases short and J 7 bases short, with 13 bases between. The CDR3 is 13 residues long. Germline loops: CDR1 LGHNA, CDR2 YSLEER. The CDR3 is CASSPTGLGEAFF. Written as DNA, the CDR3 is TGCGCCAGCAGCCCGACGGGACTCGGTGAAGCTTTCTTT.

This clone was counted a single time. V gene TRBV11-2 combines with J gene TRBJ2-1, with D perhaps TRBD2 (6 bases). Germline V lookup: CDR1 SGHAT, CDR2 FQNNGV. The CDR3 totals 13 residues. V shed 8 bases and J shed 0 bases, with 8 bases lying between them. This chain's CDR3 is CASAGSSYNEQFF. CDR3 DNA: TGTGCCAGCGCCGGGAGCTCCTACAATGAGCAGTTCTTC.

This clone was counted once. The chain couples TRBV7-8 to TRBJ2-7; 7 bases fit TRBD1. With V trimmed by 0 bases and J by 4 bases, 9 bases remained unmatched. Germline lookup yields CDR1 SGHVS and CDR2 FQNEAQ. CDR3 length equals 16 residues. CDR3 protein: CASSLAGAGGEYEQYF. For the CDR3, the DNA is TGTGCCAGCAGCTTAGCGGGGGCAGGGGGTGAATACGAGCAGTACTTC. The variable domain in full, with the rest retrieved from reference TRBV7-8 and TRBJ2-7, is GAGVSQSPRYKVAKRGQDVALRCDPISGHVSLFWYQQALGQGPEFLTYFQNEAQLDKSGLPSDRFFAERPEGSVSTLKIQRTQQEDSAVYLCASSLAGAGGEYEQYFGPGTRLTVT.

The rearrangement uses TRBV4-3 and TRBJ2-2; TRBD2 agrees at 8 bases. The CDR3 totals 14 residues. With 4 bases clipped from V and 7 bases from J, the junction kept 5 bases outside the gene matches. Germline CDR1 and CDR2: LGHNA and YSLEER. For the CDR3, the DNA is TGCGCCAGCAGCCCCTTAGCGGGACACGGGGAGCTGTTTTTT. Residues: CASSPLAGHGELFF.

This chain links TRBV13 with TRBJ2-1; 12 nucleotides match TRBD1. Losses at the gene ends were 4 bases for V and 9 bases for J; bases not matched to a gene: 7. Germline loops: CDR1 PRHDT, CDR2 FYEKMQ (reference sequence). The CDR3 sequence is 15 residues long. CDR3 in DNA: TGTGCCAGCAGCTCCACCGGGACAGGGGGCAGTGAGCAGTTCTTC. As protein: CASSSTGTGGSEQFF. Together with reference TRBV13 and TRBJ2-1, the CDR3 gives the full variable domain: AAGVIQSPRHLIKEKRETATLKCYPIPRHDTVYWYQQGPGQDPQFLISFYEKMQSDKGSIPDRFSAQQFSDYHSELNMSSLELGDSALYFCASSSTGTGGSEQFFGPGTRLTVL.

V and J are TRBV5-4 and TRBJ2-7; 10 nucleotides agree with TRBD1. The germline CDR1 and CDR2 sequences are SGHNT and YYREEE (reference sequence). J gave up 1 base and V 4 bases, and 5 bases lay outside the gene matches. The CDR3 consists of 15 residues. CDR3 nucleotides: TGTGCCAGCAGCGGCCGGACAGGGGGTTCCTACGAGCAGTACTTC. Its translation: CASSGRTGGSYEQYF.

This clone has just a few counts. This sequence joins TRBV7-9 and TRBJ2-7, with 7 bases identical to TRBD1. V lost 4 bases and J lost 4; bases outside the gene matches: 4. Per germline, CDR1 SEHNR and CDR2 FQNEAQ (reference sequence). The length of the CDR3 is 13 residues. CDR3 loop: CASSSMTGYEQYF. In DNA, the CDR3 is TGTGCCAGCAGCTCCATGACAGGGTACGAGCAGTACTTC. Supplemented by reference TRBV7-9 and TRBJ2-7, the full variable domain reads DTGVSQNPRHKITKRGQNVTFRCDPISEHNRLYWYRQTLGQGPEFLTYFQNEAQLEKSRLLSDRFSAERPKGSFSTLEIQRTEQGDSAMYLCASSSMTGYEQYFGPGTRLTVT.

This clone is a singleton in its sample. The chain recombines TRBV6-6 with TRBJ2-7, with TRBD2 as a possible D gene (5 bases). V lost 11 bases and J 3 bases, leaving 11 bases between the germline ends. Germline V gives CDR1 MNHNY, CDR2 SVGAGI (reference sequence). This CDR3 contains 11 residues. The CDR3 nucleotides read TGTGCCTGCCGGACTGGCTACGAGCAGTACTTC. Amino acid sequence: CACRTGYEQYF.

Here the CDR3 DNA reads TGTGCCAGCAGTGAACAGGGGGGTGACGAGCAGTACTTC. Protein sequence: CASSEQGGDEQYF. The chain carries TRBV6-1 and TRBJ2-7, with D tentatively TRBD1 (7 bases). The V end lost 2 bases, the J end lost 5 bases, and 10 bases lay between the germline ends. Germline-derived CDR1 and CDR2 are MNHNS and SASEGT. The CDR3 is 13 residues long.

The rearrangement uses TRBV29-1 and TRBJ2-7; D is possibly TRBD1 (6 bases). Trimming left V 5 bases short and J 0 bases short, with 14 bases between. From germline, CDR1 is SQVTM and CDR2 ANQGSEA. The CDR3 is 14 residues long. The CDR3 is CSVSGTDSSYEQYF. As DNA, the CDR3 is TGCAGCGTTTCCGGGACGGACAGCTCCTACGAGCAGTACTTC.

The chain has TRBV6-1 and TRBJ2-7; 11 bases align to TRBD2. V shed 5 bases and J 0 bases; nucleotides not matched to a gene: 3. The CDR3 runs 15 residues. Germline CDR1 and CDR2: MNHNS and SASEGT. Written as DNA, the CDR3 is TGTGCCAGCAGTCCTCTAGCGGGGGGCTCCTACGAGCAGTACTTC. Its protein is CASSPLAGGSYEQYF.

The chain carries TRBV28 and TRBJ2-1; TRBD2 matches at 8 bases. The ends lost 2 bases at V and 7 bases at J; junction bases unmatched: 7. Germline CDR1 reads MDHEN; CDR2 reads SYDVKM. The CDR3 sequence is 15 residues long. CDR3 region: CASSLGTRLGNEQFF. The CDR3 bases are TGTGCCAGCAGTTTAGGGACTAGATTGGGAAATGAGCAGTTCTTC.

The chain joins TRBV10-3 to TRBJ1-5, with TRBD1 as a possible D gene (5 bases). V lost 6 bases and J lost 1, with 7 bases in between. Per germline, CDR1 ENHRY and CDR2 SYGVKD. The CDR3 length is 13 residues. The DNA for the CDR3 is TGTGCCATCAGCAGGGACAGCAATCAGCCCCAGCATTTT. Protein: CAISRDSNQPQHF.

The gene calls are TRBV5-6 and TRBJ2-7; 7 bases are shared with TRBD2. The CDR3 is 13 amino acids. Germline trimming cut 3 bases from V and 6 bases from J; bases unmatched to any gene: 6. Germline CDR1 reads SGHDT; CDR2 reads YYEEEE. The CDR3 sequence: CASSSGGGSEQYF. The CDR3, as DNA: TGTGCCAGCAGCTCGGGAGGCGGATCCGAGCAGTACTTC.

V and J are TRBV13 and TRBJ2-5; the D is unclear. V gave up 2 bases and J gave up 4 bases, with 5 bases separating them. This CDR3 has 12 residues. Germline assignment: CDR1 PRHDT and CDR2 FYEKMQ (reference sequence). This CDR3 reads CASSLQSETQYF. The CDR3 coding sequence is TGTGCCAGCAGCTTACAATCAGAGACCCAGTACTTC.

The V gene is TRBV6-5, the J gene TRBJ2-7; 11 positions match TRBD2. The CDR3 has 15 residues. Germline V gives CDR1 MNHEY, CDR2 SVGAGI. The junction had 4 bases not matched to a gene; V was cut back by 6 bases and J by 0 bases. CDR3 in DNA: TGTGCCAGCAGGCTAGCGGGAGGACTCTCCTACGAGCAGTACTTC. This codes for CASRLAGGLSYEQYF.